One and the same sample provided the 7 T cell receptor beta chains below, sequenced in a study of T cell clonotyping in hematopoietic cell transplantation. The time point denotes: recipient sample about 28 days before transplant, after cytoreduction. Measured with immunoSEQ multiplex PCR; TCRdb has only the in-frame clones, and not every one. The table records approximately 50,000 clones, approximately 90% of them present only once. This specimen was peripheral blood mononuclear cells, taken before stem cell transplant. The receptors shown here come from a man between 60 and 70 years old with biphenotypic leukemia. Some clones in this sample may be carry-over from other donors' samples.

The genes are TRBV14 and TRBJ2-3, with 11 bases aligning to TRBD2. CDR3 length: 14 amino acids. The J segment lost 5 bases and the V segment lost 4 bases, leaving 2 bases of the junction unmatched. Germline V gene data show CDR1 as SGHDN and CDR2 as FVKESK. In DNA form, the CDR3 reads TGTGCCAGCAGCCTAGCGGGAGGGCAAGATACGCAGTATTTT. Amino acid sequence: CASSLAGGQDTQYF. Full variable domain (remainder filled in from reference TRBV14 and TRBJ2-3): EAGVTQFPSHSVIEKGQTVTLRCDPISGHDNLYWYRRVMGKEIKFLLHFVKESKQDESGMPNNRFLAERTGGTYSTLKVQPAELEDSGVYFCASSLAGGQDTQYFGPGTRLTVL.

This clone was recorded only once. The J gene is TRBJ2-3, the V gene TRBV14; unclear D gene. Trimming stripped 0 bases from V and 6 bases from J, with 10 bases between. The CDR3 is made up of 14 amino acids. CDR1 and CDR2 from the germline V gene are SGHDN and FVKESK. CDR3 bases: TGTGCCAGCAGCCAAGATCCCAGTGCGGATACGCAGTATTTT. Its protein is CASSQDPSADTQYF. Looking up the rest from reference TRBV14 and TRBJ2-3 gives the full variable domain: EAGVTQFPSHSVIEKGQTVTLRCDPISGHDNLYWYRRVMGKEIKFLLHFVKESKQDESGMPNNRFLAERTGGTYSTLKVQPAELEDSGVYFCASSQDPSADTQYFGPGTRLTVL.

This chain joins TRBV9 and TRBJ2-1, with D uncertain. The CDR3 is made up of 14 amino acids. Trimming stripped 0 bases from V and 5 bases from J, with 9 bases between. CDR1 SGDLS and CDR2 YYNGEE come from the germline V gene. The CDR3 reads CASSVGIEHNEQFF. The CDR3 DNA reads TGTGCCAGCAGCGTAGGTATAGAACACAATGAGCAGTTCTTC.

The genes are TRBV2 and TRBJ2-7, with TRBD2 identical over 11 bases. V lost 4 bases, J lost 4 bases, and 9 bases stayed unmatched. The CDR3 sequence is 16 residues long. Germline values: CDR1 SNHLY, CDR2 FYNNEI. The DNA for the CDR3 is TGTGCCAGCAGTGGAACTAGCGGGAGCTCCCCTTACGAGCAGTACTTC. Translation gives CASSGTSGSSPYEQYF.

J is TRBJ2-3 and V is TRBV5-1; D unresolved. V was clipped by 0 bases and J by 0 bases, with 11 bases between them. The CDR3 runs to 16 residues. Looked up from germline, CDR1 is SGHRS and CDR2 is YFSETQ. The DNA for the CDR3 is TGCGCCAGCAGCTTGGGAGCTGAAGCTAGCACAGATACGCAGTATTTT. Encoded protein: CASSLGAEASTDTQYF.

The chain employs TRBV11-2 and TRBJ2-6; 8 positions match TRBD1. The CDR3 runs to 15 residues. V gave up 5 bases and J gave up 2 bases; unmatched junction bases: 2. Germline CDR1 SGHAT, CDR2 FQNNGV. The CDR3 coding sequence is TGTGCCAGCAGCCCGGACAGGGCTGGGGCCAACGTCCTGACTTTC. This gives the protein CASSPDRAGANVLTF.

This clone was seen only once. The chain carries TRBV9 and TRBJ2-7; D may match TRBD1 or TRBD2 (5 bases each). This CDR3 has 15 amino acids. V was clipped by 3 bases and J by 7 bases, with 20 bases between them. The germline gives CDR1 SGDLS, CDR2 YYNGEE. The chain's CDR3 is CASSATGSGRGEQYF. The CDR3 region has the DNA TGTGCCAGCAGCGCCACTGGGTCGGGGCGCGGGGAGCAGTACTTC.